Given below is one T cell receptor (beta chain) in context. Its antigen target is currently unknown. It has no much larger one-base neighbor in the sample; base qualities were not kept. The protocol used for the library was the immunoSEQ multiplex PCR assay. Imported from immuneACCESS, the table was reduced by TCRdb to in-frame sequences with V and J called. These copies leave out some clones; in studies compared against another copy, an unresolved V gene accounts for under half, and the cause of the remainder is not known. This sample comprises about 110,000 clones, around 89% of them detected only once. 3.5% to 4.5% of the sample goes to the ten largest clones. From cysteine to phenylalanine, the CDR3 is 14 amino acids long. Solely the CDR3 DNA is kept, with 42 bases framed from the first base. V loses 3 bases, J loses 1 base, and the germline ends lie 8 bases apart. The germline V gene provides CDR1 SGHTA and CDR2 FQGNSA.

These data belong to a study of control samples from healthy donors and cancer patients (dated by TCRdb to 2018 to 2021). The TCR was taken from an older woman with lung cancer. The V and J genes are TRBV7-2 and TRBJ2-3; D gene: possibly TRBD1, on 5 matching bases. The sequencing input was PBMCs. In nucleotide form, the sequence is TGTGCCAGCAGCTTGGGGCCCCGCACAGATACGCAGTATTTT. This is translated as CASSLGPRTDTQYF.